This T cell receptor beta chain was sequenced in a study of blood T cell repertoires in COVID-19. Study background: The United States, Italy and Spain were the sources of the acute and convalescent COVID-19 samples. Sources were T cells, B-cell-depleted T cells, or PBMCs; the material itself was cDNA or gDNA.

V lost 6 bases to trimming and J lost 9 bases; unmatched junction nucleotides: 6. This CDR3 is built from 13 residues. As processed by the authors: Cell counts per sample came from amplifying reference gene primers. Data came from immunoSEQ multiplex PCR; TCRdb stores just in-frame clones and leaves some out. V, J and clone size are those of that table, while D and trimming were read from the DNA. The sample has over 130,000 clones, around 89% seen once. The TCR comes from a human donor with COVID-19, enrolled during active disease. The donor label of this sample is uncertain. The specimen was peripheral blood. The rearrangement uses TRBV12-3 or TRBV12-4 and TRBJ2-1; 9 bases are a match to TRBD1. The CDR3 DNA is TGTGCCAGCAGCCTGAGACAGGGGGGTGAGCAGTTCTTC. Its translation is CASSLRQGGEQFF.